The text below deals with one T cell receptor beta chain. Germline V gene data show CDR1 as SGHRS and CDR2 as YFSETQ. Losses at the gene ends were 4 bases for V and 3 bases for J; bases not matched to a gene: 10. The CDR3 spans 18 residues. Produced via immunoSEQ multiplex PCR; TCRdb's table is partial and in-frame only. Of around 2,100,000 clones detected, approximately 95% appear once; the ten largest clones hold around 1%. This sample is part of a study of shared clonotypes between healthy human individuals. The naive CD8 population came from CD45RO-negative cells selected for CCR7, without terminally differentiated effector memory CD45RA+ cells.

Source material: naive CD8+ T cells sorted from blood. J is TRBJ2-6 and V is TRBV5-1; 10 bases match TRBD2. The receptor was isolated from a man younger than 30 in good health. The CDR3 DNA reads as TGCGCCAGCAGCCCCGGGACTAGCGTGAGTGGTGGGGCCAACGTCCTGACTTTC. Protein product: CASSPGTSVSGGANVLTF.